This entry is about one T cell receptor beta chain. These data belong to a study of T cell changes during pregnancy in multiple sclerosis. Sequencing used immunoSEQ multiplex PCR; TCRdb keeps in-frame clones, though not all of them. The sample has 90,000 to 120,000 clones, 80% to 95% seen once; the top ten hold roughly 0.82%. The germline CDR1 and CDR2 sequences are SGHTA and FQGNSA. With 1 base removed from V and 0 bases from J, the gap between germline ends came to 13 bases. This CDR3 is built from 17 residues. The material was peripheral blood, obtained in the third trimester of pregnancy. The sequence was collected from a female donor in good health, enrolled as a control in a pregnancy study. The chain has TRBV7-2 and TRBJ1-3; no firm D call. The DNA for the CDR3 is TGTGCCAGCAGCTTAGGTCCCGCAGGCCCCTCTGGAAACACCATATATTTT. This gives the protein CASSLGPAGPSGNTIYF.